These T cell receptor beta chains were read from a single sample in a study of CD4 T cells in relation to SARS-CoV-2 and coronaviruses. Clones were sequenced by immunoSEQ multiplex PCR, and TCRdb holds only the in-frame ones, with some missing. The data hold about 36,000 clones, with 70% to 85% observed a single time. No antigen has been assigned to these receptors. Sequencing used naive CD4+ T cells from PBMCs, cultured in vitro. These receptor sequences come from an adult with COVID-19. Both conserved end residues are part of each CDR3. A D gene is named only where the DNA matches it firmly. Size values are once, few and many counts, or a class for expanded clones, and some rows have none.

clone size	CDR3 length	V gene	J gene	D gene	CDR3 DNA	CDR3 protein
.	17	TRBV28	TRBJ2-2	TRBD2	TGTGCCAGCAGTCCCCGCAATAGCGGGAGTTACACCGGGGAGCTGTTTTTT	CASSPRNSGSYTGELFF
.	16	TRBV28	TRBJ1-2	.	TGTGCCAGCAGGACCGTTAGGAGGGGGGGAAACTATGGCTACACCTTC	CASRTVRRGGNYGYTF
.	13	TRBV29-1	TRBJ1-2	TRBD1	TGCAGCGTTCGGGACAGGGTGGACTATGGCTACACCTTC	CSVRDRVDYGYTF
.	12	TRBV6-2/TRBV6-3	TRBJ2-1	.	TGTGCCAGCAGTTTTGGGGACAATGAGCAGTTCTTC	CASSFGDNEQFF
.	16	TRBV6-6	TRBJ2-5	.	TGTGCCAGCAGTTCCCCAGGTCAACTCTCGGGGGAGACCCAGTACTTC	CASSSPGQLSGETQYF
.	13	TRBV19	TRBJ1-3	.	TGTGCCAGTATAGCGTACTCTGGAAACACCATATATTTT	CASIAYSGNTIYF
.	19	TRBV4-1	TRBJ2-7	TRBD2	TGCGCCAGCAGCCAATATCGGTGGCTAGCGGGAGGGCCTTCCAACGAGCAGTACTTC	CASSQYRWLAGGPSNEQYF
.	12	TRBV19	TRBJ2-1	.	TGTGCCAGTAACAATGGACTATTAGAGCAGTTCTTC	CASNNGLLEQFF
.	18	TRBV5-6	TRBJ2-7	TRBD2	TGTGCCAGCACCCCTCGATCTAGCGGTTCAATCCCCACCTACGAGCAGTACTTC	CASTPRSSGSIPTYEQYF
.	14	TRBV6-5	TRBJ1-6	.	TGTGCCAGCGGCTATTCAGGGAAGGTCCCACCCCTCCACTTT	CASGYSGKVPPLHF
.	13	TRBV9	TRBJ2-7	.	TGTGCCAGCAGCGTAGTGGCGGGGACCGAGCAGTACTTC	CASSVVAGTEQYF
.	14	TRBV5-4	TRBJ2-1	TRBD2	TGTGCCAGCAGCCAAAACTACCGGACTAGCGAGCAGTTCTTC	CASSQNYRTSEQFF
.	13	TRBV5-1	TRBJ1-2	TRBD1	TGCGCCAGCAGCTTAGGACAGGGTTCCGGCTACACCTTC	CASSLGQGSGYTF
.	15	TRBV5-1	TRBJ2-7	TRBD2	TGCGCCAGCAGCCCTTTGACTAGCGCAACCTACGAGCAGTACTTC	CASSPLTSATYEQYF
few	16	TRBV5-1	TRBJ1-1	.	TGCGCCAGCAGCCAATTTCCACAGGGTAATACTCTAGAAGCTTTCTTT	CASSQFPQGNTLEAFF
.	13	TRBV19	TRBJ1-3	.	TGTGCCACCTCGAGGAGGGCTGGAAACACCATATATTTT	CATSRRAGNTIYF
.	15	TRBV7-2	TRBJ2-3	.	TGTGCCAGCAGCTTAGGCAGGGTAGAAACAGATACGCAGTATTTT	CASSLGRVETDTQYF
.	15	TRBV3-1/TRBV3-2	TRBJ2-5	TRBD2	TGTGCCAGCAGCCAAGACCTAGCGGTCCAAGAGACCCAGTACTTC	CASSQDLAVQETQYF
.	13	TRBV18	TRBJ2-5	.	TGTGCCAGCTCACCGACAGCACAAGAGACCCAGTACTTC	CASSPTAQETQYF
.	16	TRBV19	TRBJ1-6	.	TGTGCCAGTAGTGCCTACAGGAGCTCCTATAATTCACCCCTCCACTTT	CASSAYRSSYNSPLHF
.	15	TRBV6-5	TRBJ1-2	.	TGTGCCAGCAGTTACTCCGGGACACTTAACTATGGCTACACCTTC	CASSYSGTLNYGYTF
.	12	TRBV6-5	TRBJ2-7	.	TGTGCCAGCCTCGACAGTGTCTACGAGCAGTACTTC	CASLDSVYEQYF